The 28 T cell receptor beta chains below were found in one sample sequenced in a study of blood T cell repertoires in COVID-19. Data came from immunoSEQ multiplex PCR; TCRdb stores just in-frame clones and leaves some out. The table shows 97,000 or so clones, with approximately 82% occurring only once. Input material: peripheral blood. These receptors were collected from an older man with active or convalescent COVID-19.

The chain couples TRBV5-1 to TRBJ1-5; the D gene is possibly TRBD1 (6 bases). The CDR3 length is 15 residues. CDR1 is SGHRS, CDR2 YFSETQ, per germline. V was shortened by 4 bases and J by 4 bases, with 15 bases between the two germline ends. The CDR3 reads CASSASGGSNQPQHF. The CDR3 DNA reads as TGCGCCAGCAGCGCCTCGGGGGGCAGTAATCAGCCCCAGCATTTT.

The chain has TRBV5-1 and TRBJ2-3, with 12 nucleotides matching TRBD2. This CDR3 contains 16 residues. The V and J ends lost 4 bases and 1 base, in that order; junction bases with no gene match: 4. CDR1 is SGHRS and CDR2 is YFSETQ in the germline V gene. In DNA form, the CDR3 reads TGCGCCAGCAGCACCCGACTAGCGGGGGGCACAGATACGCAGTATTTT. Amino acid sequence: CASSTRLAGGTDTQYF.

This chain connects TRBV5-1 to TRBJ1-3, with 8 positions matching TRBD1. CDR3 length: 15 residues. J was trimmed by 3 bases and V by 4 bases; bases with no gene match: 6. The V gene's germline CDR1 is SGHRS and CDR2 YFSETQ. For the CDR3, the DNA is TGCGCCAGCAGCAGACAGGGGACCCATGGAAACACCATATATTTT. Translated: CASSRQGTHGNTIYF. Full variable domain (missing parts from reference TRBV5-1 and TRBJ1-3): KAGVTQTPRYLIKTRGQQVTLSCSPISGHRSVSWYQQTPGQGLQFLFEYFSETQRNKGNFPGRFSGRQFSNSRSEMNVSTLELGDSALYLCASSRQGTHGNTIYFGEGSWLTVV.

The sample holds one count of this clone. The V call is TRBV3-1 (or the pseudogene TRBV3-2), the J call TRBJ1-1, with D perhaps matching TRBD1 (5 bases). V lost 5 bases, J lost 7 bases, and 14 bases lay in between. Germline values: CDR1 LGHDT, CDR2 YNNKEL (reference sequence). This CDR3 has 13 residues. The CDR3: CASSTFGRGEAFF. In nucleotides, the CDR3 is TGTGCCAGCAGCACTTTCGGGAGGGGTGAAGCTTTCTTT.

This clone was recorded at least ten times. The chain combines TRBV5-5 with TRBJ1-1, with D hard to call. Deletions cut 4 bases from V and 1 base from J, with 11 bases between. CDR1 and CDR2 (germline): SGHKS, YYEKEE (reference sequence). The CDR3 spans 14 residues. Written as DNA, the CDR3 is TGTGCCAGCAGCGTACTCCCCAAGAACACTGAAGCTTTCTTT. It encodes CASSVLPKNTEAFF.

This CDR3 is CASSRNGGQYNSPLHF. The CDR3 nucleotides are TGTGCCAGCAGTCGAAACGGGGGACAGTATAATTCACCCCTCCACTTT. The chain combines TRBV5-4 with TRBJ1-6; 7 nucleotides align to TRBD1. Looked up from germline, CDR1 is SGHNT and CDR2 is YYREEE (reference sequence). CDR3 length: 16 amino acids. Unmatched junction bases numbered 9, after V lost 5 bases and J lost 4 bases.

The chain combines TRBV12-3 or TRBV12-4 with TRBJ1-1, with TRBD1 as a possible D gene (5 bases). Trimming pared 8 bases from V and 3 bases from J, leaving 13 bases between. CDR3 length: 13 residues. CDR3 nucleotides: TGTGCCAGCCAAAAGCGGGGGGACACTGAAGCTTTCTTT. Amino acid sequence: CASQKRGDTEAFF.

The CDR3 coding sequence is TGTGCCAGCAGCTTGGCTGGAGAGACTAACTATGGCTACACCTTC. Protein product: CASSLAGETNYGYTF. This chain uses TRBV5-6 with TRBJ1-2; D unresolved. Germline CDR1 is SGHDT and CDR2 is YYEEEE. V lost 0 bases, J lost 0 bases, and 9 bases lay in between. This CDR3 is 15 amino acids long.

In this sample, this clone turned up a few times. The chain combines TRBV7-2 with TRBJ1-6, with 9 bases identical to TRBD1. Germline V lookup: CDR1 SGHTA, CDR2 FQGNSA. Losses at the gene ends were 5 bases for V and 10 bases for J; bases not matched to a gene: 9. The CDR3 spans 15 residues. The CDR3 DNA reads as TGTGCCAGCAGCATACAGGGGGCGCAAGGGTCACCCCTCCACTTT. It translates to CASSIQGAQGSPLHF. The entire variable domain, with the rest obtained from reference TRBV7-2 and TRBJ1-6, is as follows: GAGVSQSPSNKVTEKGKDVELRCDPISGHTALYWYRQSLGQGLEFLIYFQGNSAPDKSGLPSDRFSAERTGGSVSTLTIQRTQQEDSAVYLCASSIQGAQGSPLHFGNGTRLTVT.

V gene TRBV18 combines with J gene TRBJ1-2; perhaps TRBD1 as D (6 bases). The germline V gene has CDR1 KGHSH and CDR2 LQKENI. V was clipped by 2 bases and J by 4 bases, with 17 bases between them. The CDR3 consists of 16 residues. CDR3 sequence (DNA): TGTGCCAGCTCACCAGATAACAGGGAGAGGGCCTATGGCTACACCTTC. It translates to CASSPDNRERAYGYTF.

This clone was seen once. The CDR3 DNA reads TGTGCCACCAGCAGAGATATGGGGGCGAAGGTAGATGGCTACACCTTC. Translating it yields CATSRDMGAKVDGYTF. The rearrangement joins TRBV15 to TRBJ1-2, with D possibly being TRBD1 (6 bases). With 0 bases removed from V and 6 bases from J, the gap between germline ends came to 17 bases. This CDR3 is built from 16 residues. Germline loops: CDR1 LNHNV, CDR2 YYDKDF (reference sequence).

This chain uses TRBV6-5 with TRBJ2-7; D is perhaps TRBD1 (5 bases). V shed 6 bases and J shed 7 bases, with 19 bases lying between them. This CDR3 contains 14 residues. Germline V gives CDR1 MNHEY, CDR2 SVGAGI. The CDR3 region has the DNA TGTGCCAGCAGCCCGACCCCAGGGTTAGGGGAGCAGTACTTC. Protein: CASSPTPGLGEQYF.

The V and J genes are TRBV15 and TRBJ2-7, with D tentatively TRBD1 (6 bases). V dropped 5 bases and J dropped 12 bases, with 20 bases sitting between them. CDR3 length: 13 amino acids. The germline V gene has CDR1 LNHNV and CDR2 YYDKDF (reference sequence). The DNA of the CDR3 is TGTGCCACCAGCGGTGACCAGGGGCCCTACCGGTACTTC. It encodes CATSGDQGPYRYF.

V and J are TRBV7-9 and TRBJ2-5, with D unclear. Trimming pared 5 bases from V and 2 bases from J, leaving 12 bases between. Germline CDR1 reads SEHNR; CDR2 reads FQNEAQ (reference sequence). CDR3 length: 14 amino acids. This chain's CDR3 is CASSRNTKQETQYF. In DNA form, the CDR3 reads TGTGCCAGCAGCAGAAACACAAAGCAAGAGACCCAGTACTTC.

This clone occurred once. The rearrangement joins TRBV15 to TRBJ1-1, with D tentatively TRBD1 (6 bases). Looked up from germline, CDR1 is LNHNV and CDR2 is YYDKDF (reference sequence). The V end lost 0 bases, the J end lost 4 bases, and 12 bases lay between the germline ends. There are 15 residues in the CDR3. CDR3 bases: TGTGCCACCAGCAGAGACCCCGCAGGGGCCACTGAAGCTTTCTTT. Translated, it gives CATSRDPAGATEAFF.

This clone was recorded once. The rearrangement links TRBV4-3 to TRBJ2-7; D possibly corresponds to TRBD1 (6 bases). CDR1 LGHNA and CDR2 YSLEER come from the germline V gene. Deletions cut 2 bases from V and 7 bases from J, with 12 bases between. The CDR3 length is 13 residues. The chain's CDR3 is CASSQQGPGEQYF. The DNA for the CDR3 is TGCGCCAGCAGCCAACAGGGGCCCGGGGAGCAGTACTTC.

The CDR3 protein is CASSLGVGSNYGYTF. CDR3 bases: TGTGCCAGCAGCCTCGGGGTGGGAAGTAACTATGGCTACACCTTC. This chain uses TRBV3-1 (or the pseudogene TRBV3-2) with TRBJ1-2; the D is unclear. Between the trimmed V and J ends, which lost 4 bases and 1 base, there was a span of 13 bases. The CDR3 extends over 15 amino acids. Germline lookup yields CDR1 LGHDT and CDR2 YNNKEL (reference sequence).

This chain connects TRBV2 to TRBJ2-2; TRBD1 aligns across 10 bases. The J segment lost 8 bases and the V segment lost 6 bases, leaving 9 bases of the junction unmatched. The CDR3 loop spans 15 amino acids. Germline CDR1 is SNHLY and CDR2 is FYNNEI. The CDR3 nucleotides are TGTGCCAGCAGCAAAAGGGGGACAGGGGTTGGGGAGCTGTTTTTT. It translates to CASSKRGTGVGELFF.

The V and J genes are TRBV6-6 and TRBJ1-1; TRBD1 might be the D (5 bases). CDR1 is MNHNY, CDR2 SVGAGI, per germline (reference sequence). The CDR3 is 16 residues long. Trimming took 1 base from V and 0 from J, leaving 12 bases between them. The CDR3: CASSYYRQNMNTEAFF. The CDR3 DNA follows: TGTGCCAGCAGTTACTACCGACAGAATATGAACACTGAAGCTTTCTTT.

The chain uses TRBV11-2 and TRBJ2-5; 7 nucleotides line up with TRBD1. The CDR3 contains 11 residues. The germline V gene encodes CDR1 SGHAT and CDR2 FQNNGV. V shed 4 bases and J 10 bases; nucleotides not matched to a gene: 3. For the CDR3, the DNA is TGTGCCAGCAGCTCGGGACAGATCCAGTACTTC. It yields the protein CASSSGQIQYF.

This clone was counted a few times. The CDR3 DNA is TGCGCCAGCAGCCAAGGAGCAGACAGTGGCACGAATACGCAGTATTTT. Residues: CASSQGADSGTNTQYF. The V call is TRBV4-3, the J call TRBJ2-3; a weak D match, TRBD1 (5 bases). CDR1 and CDR2 (germline): LGHNA, YSLEER. The V gene lost 1 base and the J gene lost 7 bases, with 18 bases spanning the gap. The CDR3 runs 16 residues.

The rearrangement uses TRBV23-1 and TRBJ2-1; tentative D call: TRBD1 (6 bases). TRBV23-1 belongs to the ORF category, with a function that is uncertain. Trimming took off 6 bases at V and 3 bases at J, with 12 bases between the two ends. This CDR3 spans 14 amino acids. This CDR3 reads CASRDYRVYNEQFF. The CDR3 bases are TGCGCCAGCAGGGATTACAGGGTCTACAATGAGCAGTTCTTC.

This clone was detected only once. This chain uses TRBV23-1 with TRBJ2-5; 7 positions match TRBD1. Being an ORF, TRBV23-1 has a function that is uncertain. V shed 9 bases, J shed 3 bases, and the junction held 10 bases outside the gene matches. This CDR3 has 14 residues. The CDR3 reads CARPGTVREETQYF. The CDR3 nucleotides read TGCGCCAGGCCGGGGACAGTCCGTGAAGAGACCCAGTACTTC.

The chain employs TRBV6-9 and TRBJ2-4; TRBD1 might be the D (6 bases). The ends were cut back, 8 bases at V and 2 bases at J, with 10 bases in the middle. Germline V CDR1 and CDR2: MNHGY, SVAAGI. The CDR3 spans 13 residues. CDR3 protein: CASGGSTKNIQYF. Written as DNA, the CDR3 is TGTGCCAGCGGGGGCTCAACCAAAAACATTCAGTACTTC.

V and J are TRBV5-6 and TRBJ2-7, with unresolved D. Germline V gene data show CDR1 as SGHDT and CDR2 as YYEEEE. Trimming pared 3 bases from V and 4 bases from J, leaving 5 bases between. The CDR3 consists of 11 residues. The CDR3 bases are TGTGCCAGCAGCTACGGTTACGAGCAGTACTTC. Residues: CASSYGYEQYF.

The rearrangement uses TRBV30 and TRBJ1-5; D may be TRBD1 (6 bases). V was cut by 2 bases and J by 10 bases, with 12 bases left in between. Germline V gene lookup returns CDR1 GTSNPN and CDR2 SVGIG (reference sequence). CDR3 length: 12 amino acids. CDR3 sequence (DNA): TGTGCCTGGAGTTTGTCGGGGGGCCCCCAGCATTTT. It translates to CAWSLSGGPQHF.

V gene TRBV9 combines with J gene TRBJ1-1; unclear D gene. The germline V gene has CDR1 SGDLS and CDR2 YYNGEE. Trimming shortened V by 1 base and J by 2 bases, and 9 bases separated the two germline ends. The length of the CDR3 is 14 residues. This CDR3 reads CASSVTAENTEAFF. The CDR3 DNA follows: TGTGCCAGCAGCGTAACAGCGGAAAACACTGAAGCTTTCTTT.

V is TRBV3-1 (or the pseudogene TRBV3-2) and J is TRBJ2-5, with 15 nucleotides matching TRBD2. Germline V CDR1 and CDR2: LGHDT, YNNKEL (reference sequence). The CDR3 covers 18 residues. J gave up 5 bases and V 4 bases, and 11 bases lay outside the gene matches. CDR3 region: CASSRPGLAGGGAETQYF. The CDR3 DNA reads TGTGCCAGCAGCCGTCCGGGACTAGCGGGGGGAGGCGCGGAGACCCAGTACTTC.